This T cell receptor beta chain was identified during a study of regulatory and conventional T cells in RAG deficiency. Germline loops: CDR1 LNHDA, CDR2 SQIVND (reference sequence). Trimming stripped 3 bases from V and 0 bases from J, with 2 bases between. This CDR3 contains 13 residues. Sequencing used immunoSEQ multiplex PCR; TCRdb keeps in-frame clones, though not all of them. The sample contains some 30,000 clones, around 89% of which appear only once. These data also featured in a second study, about regulatory T cells. That source reports: Primers: 52 TRBV forward and 13 TRBJ reverse.

The TCR comes from a human donor in good health. The sample taken for sequencing was CD8+ T cells sorted from blood. This rearrangement joins TRBV19 to TRBJ2-2; D gene uncertain. The CDR3 here is CASSITNTGELFF. CDR3 nucleotides: TGTGCCAGTAGTATCACGAACACCGGGGAGCTGTTTTTT.